This TCR beta chain was observed in a study of blood T cell repertoires in COVID-19 (dated by TCRdb to the early 2020s). With regard to the full study: Samples covering the acute and convalescent phases of COVID-19 were provided by collaborators in the United States, Italy and Spain. The repertoires were released in a freely available public database meant as a resource for research on the immune response to SARS-CoV-2. Samples were obtained from the ongoing ImmuneRACE study (first 160 participants) and from about 1,300 subjects provided by 6 global collaborators. Subjects who had been exposed to COVID-19, were actively infected with it, or had recovered from it provided the deeply sampled blood TCRbeta repertoires that made up the dataset. Where available, HLA class I and class II types were obtained from metadata supplied by the sample provider rather than from assay-based typing. A de-identified subject ID, COVID-19 status, age in years and sex were almost always included in the sample metadata. The prospective study material was composed of cDNA or gDNA derived from T cells, B-cell-depleted T cells, or PBMCs.

Reading the germline V gene (reference sequence) gives CDR1 LGHDT and CDR2 YNNKEL. The CDR3 has 14 amino acids, counting the end cysteine and phenylalanine. The read is trimmed to its CDR3 DNA, 42 bases read in frame from base 1. At the junction V is shortened by 10 bases and J by 5 bases, with 17 bases in between. The immunoSEQ Assay, a bias-controlled multiplex PCR, was used to amplify TCRbeta CDR3 regions from genomic DNA. The source study handled its data this way. Nucleated cell counts per sample were estimated from amplification of reference gene primers within the assay. To quantify the absolute abundance of each unique TCRbeta CDR3 rearrangement, sequence reads were collapsed and filtered. For each sample, productive Simpson clonality was calculated by taking the square root of Simpson's diversity index across productive rearrangements. Drawn from immuneACCESS, this table holds only the in-frame rearrangements with V and J called that TCRdb kept. Clones are partly lost; checked studies trace under half to an unresolved V gene and leave the rest unexplained. D and trimming were read from the DNA, whereas the V and J calls and clone size are those reported in that table. The sample profile shows about 200,000 clones; around 79% of them were found once. The ten largest make up under 7% of the sample.

One collaborating source in Seattle enrolled patients while the patients were actively infected and followed the patients over time throughout the course of disease. Whole blood was collected in K2EDTA tubes by collaborating institutions according to the institutions' own protocols. For TCRbeta analysis, collaborator samples were shipped as frozen whole blood, as isolated PBMCs, or as DNA extracted from either sample type. For this clone: Its cognate antigen has yet to be identified. Nothing much larger sits one base from this clone, and base qualities are not available.

Paper-wide results and their limitations: The quantity of clinical and demographic metadata differed by source and by participant and was supplied without curation.

The sample comprised peripheral blood. The chain is encoded by TRBV3-1 (or the pseudogene TRBV3-2) joined to TRBJ2-2; a tentative D call is TRBD2 (6 bases match). This TCR was sampled from a woman aged 40-49 years with COVID-19, enrolled during active disease. CDR3 reads: CATGMGGGTGELFF. The sequenced DNA is TGTGCCACTGGTATGGGAGGAGGAACCGGGGAGCTGTTTTTT.